The next 3 T cell receptor beta chains were all read from a single sample in a study of CD8+ T cells in alopecia areata. Sequencing relied on a cDNA template that was reverse transcribed from extracted RNA. Sequenced by immunoSEQ multiplex PCR; TCRdb stores in-frame clones only, minus some. Observed in the sample are approximately 280,000 clones, none of them singletons. Sorting of pooled cutaneous lymph node cells was based on CD4, CD8alpha, NKG2D, NKG2ACE and other markers. Material: CD4+ T cells sorted from a lymph node. These receptors came from a C3H/HeJ mouse with alopecia areata. Strain MHC haplotype: H2-k.

This clone was observed a few times. Mouse germline and gene names are used. With the read ending 4 residues before the CDR3 end, the germline J gene is used to fill in that end. The chain joins TRBV5 to TRBJ1-1; 7 bases are a match to TRBD1. Looked up from germline, CDR1 is LGHNA and CDR2 is YNLKQL (reference sequence). The CDR3 runs to 13 residues. CDR3 region: CASSQTGRTEVFF. CDR3 DNA (partial): TGTGCCAGCAGCCAGACAGGGAGGACA.

In its sample, this clone was seen a few times. Any gene name here is a mouse gene name. Partial CDR3 DNA: TGTGCTAGCAGTTTCCTGGGAAAC. Its protein product is CASSFLGN. The whole CDR3 protein reads CASSFLGNTLYF. The genes are TRBV29 and TRBJ2-4, with TRBD2 as a possible D gene (5 bases). The DNA ends 4 residues before the CDR3 does, and the rest of the CDR3 is filled in from the germline J gene. The CDR3 loop spans 12 amino acids. Germline V CDR1 and CDR2: MSHET, SYDVDS.

This clone was seen only a few times. Genes and germline come from the mouse. The read ends 4 residues before the CDR3 terminus; that terminus is restored from the germline J gene. The sample contains more than one DNA sequence encoding this CDR3. V usage is TRBV13-1 and J usage is TRBJ2-7; 12 nucleotides line up with TRBD2. Germline V gene data show CDR1 as NSHNY and CDR2 as SYGAGN. This CDR3 has 14 residues. The CDR3 DNA, read in part, is TGTGCCAGCAGGCCCGGGACTGGGGGGTAT. This encodes CASRPGTGGY. The full CDR3 is CASRPGTGGYEQYF.